A single sample gave rise to the 32 T cell receptor beta chains below, sequenced in a study of T cell changes during pregnancy in multiple sclerosis. Data came from immunoSEQ multiplex PCR; TCRdb stores just in-frame clones and leaves some out. The sample records approximately 89,000 clones, 94% being singletons. The sample here was peripheral blood, taken in the third trimester of pregnancy. These receptor sequences come from a female donor with multiple sclerosis, enrolled in a pregnancy study.

V is TRBV27 and J is TRBJ2-7; weak D call: TRBD2 (6 bases). The CDR3 is 14 residues long. Germline CDR1 is MNHEY and CDR2 is SMNVEV (reference sequence). Trimming removed 6 bases at V and 3 bases at J, with 15 bases between. The chain's CDR3 is CASRPTSPGYEQYF. The CDR3 DNA sequence: TGTGCCAGCAGGCCGACTAGTCCCGGCTACGAGCAGTACTTC.

The chain is built from TRBV28 and TRBJ1-5, with 7 bases that match TRBD1. The CDR3 length is 16 residues. CDR1 MDHEN and CDR2 SYDVKM come from the germline V gene. Germline trimming cut 4 bases from V and 2 bases from J; bases unmatched to any gene: 8. The CDR3 here is CASSSPKGAGNQPQHF. The CDR3 nucleotides read TGTGCCAGCAGTTCCCCAAAGGGGGCGGGCAATCAGCCCCAGCATTTT.

This clone was observed once. CDR3 DNA: TGTGCCAGCTCACCCAGGGTTGCCACCGGGGAGCTGTTTTTT. As protein: CASSPRVATGELFF. The chain is built from TRBV18 and TRBJ2-2; maybe TRBD1 (5 bases). CDR1 and CDR2 (germline): KGHSH, LQKENI. Trimming took 3 bases from V and 4 from J, leaving 9 bases between them. This CDR3 spans 14 amino acids.

The rearrangement links TRBV30 to TRBJ2-7; 10 bases line up with TRBD1. The CDR3 sequence is 13 residues long. Germline CDR1 is GTSNPN and CDR2 is SVGIG (reference sequence). Losses at the gene ends were 5 bases for V and 9 bases for J; bases not matched to a gene: 10. The CDR3 DNA follows: TGTGCCTGGGACCGGGACAGGGGTATTGGGCAGTACTTC. Translation gives CAWDRDRGIGQYF.

This chain uses TRBV6-5 with TRBJ1-5; the D is unclear. Trimming took off 6 bases at V and 7 bases at J, with 13 bases between the two ends. The CDR3 covers 13 residues. CDR1 is MNHEY and CDR2 is SVGAGI in the germline V gene. CDR3 DNA: TGTGCCAGCAGCCCAACCCCCGGGCAGCCCCAGCATTTT. Translated, it gives CASSPTPGQPQHF.

The chain employs TRBV5-6 and TRBJ2-1; no firm D call. CDR1 is SGHDT and CDR2 is YYEEEE in the germline V gene. This CDR3 region has 15 residues. With 3 bases removed from V and 4 bases from J, the gap between germline ends came to 14 bases. The CDR3 region has the DNA TGTGCCAGCAGCTCTCAACATCTTTTATACAATGAGCAGTTCTTC. Translated, it gives CASSSQHLLYNEQFF. The complete variable domain, with remaining parts taken from reference TRBV5-6 and TRBJ2-1, reads DAGVTQSPTHLIKTRGQQVTLRCSPKSGHDTVSWYQQALGQGPQFIFQYYEEEERQRGNFPDRFSGHQFPNYSSELNVNALLLGDSALYLCASSSQHLLYNEQFFGPGTRLTVL.

The chain joins TRBV30 to TRBJ2-2; D is unresolved. CDR3 size: 14 residues. With 0 bases removed from V and 8 bases from J, the gap between germline ends came to 13 bases. Germline loops: CDR1 GTSNPN, CDR2 SVGIG (reference sequence). In nucleotides, the CDR3 is TGTGCCTGGAGTGTAGAGGCGGTTCGGGGGGAGCTGTTTTTT. Translating it yields CAWSVEAVRGELFF.

The V gene is TRBV7-9, the J gene TRBJ2-1, with 11 bases matching TRBD1. The CDR3 runs to 15 residues. V lost 5 bases to trimming and J lost 5 bases; unmatched junction nucleotides: 5. CDR1 and CDR2 from the germline V gene are SEHNR and FQNEAQ (reference sequence). CDR3 nucleotide sequence: TGTGCCAGCAGCCCCCGGGACAGGGGGGACAATGAGCAGTTCTTC. Protein sequence: CASSPRDRGDNEQFF.

This chain connects TRBV28 to TRBJ2-1; the D gene is possibly TRBD1 (6 bases). This CDR3 has 15 amino acids. Trimming cost V 3 bases and J 3 bases, with 12 bases left between them. Germline V gene lookup returns CDR1 MDHEN and CDR2 SYDVKM. In nucleotides, the CDR3 is TGTGCCAGCAGTTTTACAGGGACCTTCTACAATGAGCAGTTCTTC. Protein sequence: CASSFTGTFYNEQFF.

This clone appeared once. The chain combines TRBV28 with TRBJ2-1; TRBD2 aligns across 7 bases. Unmatched junction bases numbered 10, after V lost 5 bases and J lost 3 bases. Germline V gene lookup returns CDR1 MDHEN and CDR2 SYDVKM. The CDR3 has 16 residues. CDR3: CASSPAGRGIYNEQFF. The CDR3 region has the DNA TGTGCCAGCAGTCCCGCGGGGCGGGGGATCTACAATGAGCAGTTCTTC.

The chain carries TRBV21-1 and TRBJ1-5; TRBD1 is taken as the D call from the table, unchecked against the DNA. TRBV21-1 is deemed a pseudogene. The CDR3 totals 16 residues. The CDR3 here is CASSLPPTDSNQPQHF. The CDR3 region has the DNA TGTGCCAGCAGCCTTCCGCCGACAGATAGCAATCAGCCCCAGCATTTT.

This rearrangement joins TRBV10-2 to TRBJ2-3; 10 positions agree with TRBD2. The CDR3 is 20 amino acids. Germline V gene data show CDR1 as WSHSY and CDR2 as SAAADI. The junction had 19 bases not matched to a gene; V was cut back by 4 bases and J by 3 bases. CDR3: CASSVRLAGIGDRLTDTQYF. CDR3 DNA sequence: TGCGCCAGCAGTGTTAGACTAGCGGGTATTGGAGACCGATTAACAGATACGCAGTATTTT.

This chain uses TRBV4-1 with TRBJ1-4; 9 bases agree with TRBD1. Trimming took 6 bases from V and 8 from J; bases not matched to a gene: 7. CDR1 and CDR2 (germline): MGHRA, YSYEKL. The CDR3 is 14 residues long. For the CDR3, the DNA is TGCGCCAGCAGATCTCCGGGACAGGGCGAAAAACTGTTTTTT. Amino acid sequence: CASRSPGQGEKLFF.

V is TRBV6-1 and J is TRBJ1-2; no firm D call. The germline CDR1 and CDR2 sequences are MNHNS and SASEGT. This CDR3 contains 14 residues. Trimming left V 5 bases short and J 8 bases short, with 18 bases between. The CDR3 sequence: CASSRSGMVDGYTF. CDR3 nucleotides: TGTGCCAGCAGTCGCTCGGGGATGGTAGACGGCTACACCTTC.

The chain links TRBV19 to TRBJ1-5; D is undetermined. Germline loops: CDR1 LNHDA, CDR2 SQIVND (reference sequence). Between the trimmed V and J ends, which lost 1 base and 0 bases, there was a span of 7 bases. The CDR3 has 15 residues. CDR3 sequence (DNA): TGTGCCAGTAGTATAGGGCTGATTAGCAATCAGCCCCAGCATTTT. This sequence encodes CASSIGLISNQPQHF. The full variable domain, in which reference TRBV19 and TRBJ1-5 provide the parts outside the CDR3, is DGGITQSPKYLFRKEGQNVTLSCEQNLNHDAMYWYRQDPGQGLRLIYYSQIVNDFQKGDIAEGYSVSREKKESFPLTVTSAQKNPTAFYLCASSIGLISNQPQHFGDGTRLSIL.

The genes are TRBV5-1 and TRBJ1-1, with 11 bases matching TRBD1. Trimming at V came to 0 bases and at J to 5 bases, leaving 6 bases not matched to a gene. In germline, CDR1 is SGHRS, CDR2 YFSETQ. The CDR3 runs to 16 residues. This CDR3 reads CASSLERTGGATEAFF. The CDR3 DNA reads TGCGCCAGCAGCTTGGAGAGGACAGGGGGCGCGACTGAAGCTTTCTTT.

The chain couples TRBV2 to TRBJ2-7; the D is unclear. Trimming took 3 bases from V and 3 from J, leaving 6 bases between them. Germline V gene sequence: CDR1 SNHLY, CDR2 FYNNEI. There are 12 residues in the CDR3. DNA for the CDR3: TGTGCCAGCAGTGACAGATACTACGAGCAGTACTTC. Protein product: CASSDRYYEQYF.

The rearrangement joins TRBV19 to TRBJ1-2; D possibly corresponds to TRBD1 (5 bases). This CDR3 comprises 13 residues. In germline, CDR1 is LNHDA, CDR2 SQIVND (reference sequence). V dropped 7 bases and J dropped 6 bases, with 15 bases sitting between them. CDR3 protein: CASTMGQGNGYTF. CDR3 nucleotide sequence: TGTGCCAGTACCATGGGGCAGGGTAATGGCTACACCTTC. The variable domain in full, completed from reference TRBV19 and TRBJ1-2, reads DGGITQSPKYLFRKEGQNVTLSCEQNLNHDAMYWYRQDPGQGLRLIYYSQIVNDFQKGDIAEGYSVSREKKESFPLTVTSAQKNPTAFYLCASTMGQGNGYTFGSGTRLTVV.

V and J are TRBV21-1 and TRBJ2-1; the table gives TRBD1 as D, unverified against the DNA. TRBV21-1 is a pseudogene locus. The CDR3 spans 17 residues. CDR3 bases: TGTGCCAGCAGCAAAGCGCAACAGGGGAAAGGTAACAATGAGCAGTTCTTC. As protein: CASSKAQQGKGNNEQFF.

V and J are TRBV19 and TRBJ1-1; no firm D call. V was clipped by 7 bases and J by 8 bases, with 26 bases between them. The CDR3 runs 16 residues. Germline V gives CDR1 LNHDA, CDR2 SQIVND (reference sequence). CDR3 in DNA: TGTGCCAGTACTATTATGTCATACGGCCGGGAGTTAGAAGCTTTCTTT. This sequence encodes CASTIMSYGRELEAFF.

This chain joins TRBV27 and TRBJ2-7, with TRBD2 matching over 10 bases. The CDR3 spans 14 residues. V lost 6 bases and J lost 9; bases outside the gene matches: 11. CDR1 is MNHEY, CDR2 SMNVEV, per germline (reference sequence). CDR3 sequence reads: CASRGGTSEGMQYF. CDR3 DNA sequence: TGTGCCAGCAGGGGCGGGACTAGCGAGGGGATGCAGTACTTC.

Notes on this clone: The junction departs from germline at one end; a sequencing error may be responsible. CDR3 bases: TGTGCCAGCAGTTACACCGGGACAGGGGATCTCACCTTC. Encoded protein: CASSYTGTGDLTF. V gene TRBV27 combines with J gene TRBJ2-7, with 10 bases identical to TRBD1. CDR1 is MNHEY, CDR2 SMNVEV, per germline (reference sequence). This CDR3 is built from 13 residues.

J is TRBJ2-2 and V is TRBV28, with 11 positions matching TRBD1. Germline CDR1 and CDR2: MDHEN and SYDVKM. V gave up 6 bases and J gave up 9 bases; unmatched junction bases: 9. CDR3 size: 15 residues. CDR3 sequence (DNA): TGTGCCAGCAGCCCGGACAGGGGGCGGCCCCGGGAGCTGTTTTTT. Translation gives CASSPDRGRPRELFF.

This chain joins TRBV4-3 and TRBJ2-7; D possibly corresponds to TRBD2 (5 bases). This CDR3 is 16 amino acids long. Germline V gives CDR1 LGHNA, CDR2 YSLEER. Between the trimmed V and J ends, which lost 0 bases and 3 bases, there was a span of 15 bases. CDR3 nucleotide sequence: TGCGCCAGCAGCCAAGATCTTTCTTCAGAGGGCTACGAGCAGTACTTC. This codes for CASSQDLSSEGYEQYF.

This clone was observed a single time. The chain joins TRBV7-3 to TRBJ2-3, with 9 bases aligning to TRBD2. Germline CDR1 reads SGHTA; CDR2 reads FQGTGA. There are 14 residues in the CDR3. The V and J ends lost 3 bases and 3 bases, in that order; junction bases with no gene match: 1. CDR3 nucleotide sequence: TGTGCCAGCAGCTTGACTAGCGGAACAGATACGCAGTATTTT. Residues: CASSLTSGTDTQYF.

The chain couples TRBV30 to TRBJ2-7; tentative D call: TRBD1 (5 bases). Germline CDR1 reads GTSNPN; CDR2 reads SVGIG (reference sequence). V was pared by 1 base and J by 3 bases, with 7 bases between. CDR3 size: 12 residues. This chain's CDR3 is CAWSGTSYEQYF. The CDR3 DNA reads TGTGCCTGGAGTGGGACAAGCTACGAGCAGTACTTC.

The genes are TRBV7-9 and TRBJ2-1; 7 bases are a match to TRBD2. CDR1 and CDR2 (germline): SEHNR, FQNEAQ (reference sequence). The J segment lost 3 bases and the V segment lost 2 bases, leaving 7 bases of the junction unmatched. There are 16 residues in the CDR3. The CDR3 spells CASSLKTSKNYNEQFF. In DNA form, the CDR3 reads TGTGCCAGCAGCTTAAAGACTAGCAAAAACTACAATGAGCAGTTCTTC.

The rearrangement joins TRBV5-4 to TRBJ2-7; D is possibly TRBD2 (6 bases). Trimming left V 3 bases short and J 0 bases short, with 7 bases between. This CDR3 has 13 residues. Looked up from germline, CDR1 is SGHNT and CDR2 is YYREEE (reference sequence). The CDR3 DNA sequence: TGTGCCAGCAGCTCCGGGAGCTCCTACGAGCAGTACTTC. This encodes CASSSGSSYEQYF.

The rearrangement joins TRBV25-1 to TRBJ1-5; D is perhaps TRBD1 (6 bases). Trimming removed 4 bases at V and 3 bases at J, with 10 bases between. This CDR3 has 14 amino acids. Germline-derived CDR1 and CDR2 are MGHDK and SYGVNS. CDR3 sequence: CASSGGQPNQPQHF. Written as DNA, the CDR3 is TGTGCCAGCAGTGGGGGGCAGCCCAATCAGCCCCAGCATTTT. Together with reference TRBV25-1 and TRBJ1-5, the CDR3 gives the full variable domain: EADIYQTPRYLVIGTGKKITLECSQTMGHDKMYWYQQDPGMELHLIHYSYGVNSTEKGDLSSESTVSRIRTEHFPLTLESARPSHTSQYLCASSGGQPNQPQHFGDGTRLSIL.

CDR3 sequence: CASSRLAGGYNEQFF. CDR3 DNA sequence: TGTGCCAGCAGCCGCCTAGCGGGAGGGTACAATGAGCAGTTCTTC. V gene TRBV7-3 combines with J gene TRBJ2-1; 12 bases map to TRBD2. Germline V gives CDR1 SGHTA, CDR2 FQGTGA. The CDR3 totals 15 residues. V was pared by 5 bases and J by 4 bases, with 3 bases of the junction left unmatched.

This clone was observed a single time. This chain joins TRBV27 and TRBJ2-1, with TRBD2 matching over 8 bases. Trimming cost V 3 bases and J 5 bases; bases outside gene matches: 3. In germline, CDR1 is MNHEY, CDR2 SMNVEV (reference sequence). CDR3 length: 14 amino acids. The CDR3 loop is CASSFLRGDNEQFF. CDR3 DNA sequence: TGTGCCAGCAGTTTCTTGCGGGGGGACAATGAGCAGTTCTTC.

The chain is built from TRBV6-1 and TRBJ2-1; D possibly corresponds to TRBD1 (6 bases). The V gene's germline CDR1 is MNHNS and CDR2 SASEGT. The length of the CDR3 is 16 residues. Trimming took off 3 bases at V and 0 bases at J, with 12 bases between the two ends. CDR3 coding DNA: TGTGCCAGCAGTGAGCGACAGGTGAGCTCCTACAATGAGCAGTTCTTC. Its protein is CASSERQVSSYNEQFF.